This TCR beta chain was observed in a study of metastatic and nonmetastatic thyroid tumors. Study background: Malignant and benign thyroid patients had repertoires compared in peripheral blood and tumor or nodule tissue. Whole-study results and caveats: Malignant thyroid tumors reportedly exceeded benign nodules significantly in TCR beta diversity, with the difference appearing in blood and tumor.

TCRdb re-called the PCR reads via MiXCR. The sample records tens of thousands of clones, 20% to 25% being singletons. The table lists this clone with many counts. Its matching antigen is unknown. Until they underwent thyroid surgery, no patient had received any treatment. This TCR was recovered from a female donor with papillary thyroid cancer or a benign thyroid nodule (not recorded which). Some clones in this sample may be carry-over from other donors' samples. The sample taken for sequencing was blood.

CDR3 in amino acids: CASSLRDTQPQHF. For the CDR3, the DNA is TGCGCCAGCAGCCTACGGGACACCCAGCCCCAGCATTTT. The chain recombines TRBV4-1 with TRBJ1-5; D perhaps matches TRBD1 (6 bases). CDR1 MGHRA and CDR2 YSYEKL come from the germline V gene. The V end lost 4 bases, the J end lost 7 bases, and 11 bases lay between the germline ends. There are 13 residues in the CDR3.